A selection of T cell receptor beta chains follows, all from one sample in a study of T cell changes during pregnancy in multiple sclerosis. Repertoires were generated with immunoSEQ multiplex PCR, while TCRdb's copy carries only in-frame clones and drops some. Of tens of thousands of clones listed, around 93% are singletons. Sequencing used CD4+ T cells from peripheral blood mononuclear cells, obtained after pregnancy. These receptors all come from a female donor with multiple sclerosis, enrolled in a pregnancy study. Each CDR3 is given with its conserved first and last residue. D genes are given only for firm matches. Some rows mark clone size as missing; the rest say once, few, many or name a class of expanded clone.

abundance	d_gene	len	j_gene	v_gene	CDR3aa	CDR3nt
NA	NA	13	TRBJ1-1	TRBV5-1	CASSWTRGTEAFF	TGCGCCAGCAGCTGGACCAGGGGCACTGAAGCTTTCTTT
few	NA	15	TRBJ1-2	TRBV4-3	CASSPGQLSLYGYTF	TGCGCCAGCAGCCCTGGACAGCTATCACTCTATGGCTACACCTTC
once	NA	14	TRBJ1-1	TRBV7-2	CASSLARQNTEAFF	TGTGCCAGCAGCTTAGCGCGACAGAACACTGAAGCTTTCTTT
NA	NA	16	TRBJ1-2	TRBV6-6	CASHTSGWGEDYGYTF	TGTGCCAGCCACACCAGCGGATGGGGAGAGGACTATGGCTACACCTTC
NA	NA	15	TRBJ1-5	TRBV7-2	CASSLSQGPNQPQHF	TGTGCCAGCAGCTTATCACAGGGACCCAATCAGCCCCAGCATTTT
NA	TRBD2	16	TRBJ2-2	TRBV19	CASSIRGSGGPGELFF	TGTGCCAGTAGTATACGGGGCTCGGGGGGACCCGGGGAGCTGTTTTTT
NA	NA	15	TRBJ1-1	TRBV7-6	CASSLSQGPNTEAFF	TGTGCCAGCAGCTTATCCCAGGGGCCGAACACTGAAGCTTTCTTT
NA	NA	14	TRBJ1-5	TRBV4-1	CASSHGGGNQPQHF	TGCGCCAGCAGCCATGGGGGGGGCAATCAGCCCCAGCATTTT
NA	NA	12	TRBJ1-2	TRBV9	CASSVASYGYTF	TGTGCCAGCAGCGTAGCTTCCTATGGCTACACCTTC
NA	NA	14	TRBJ2-3	TRBV19	CASSIVSSRDTQYF	TGTGCCAGTAGTATAGTCTCCTCTCGAGATACGCAGTATTTT
NA	NA	19	TRBJ2-6	TRBV7-3	CASSLTGGTAVSGANVLTF	TGTGCCAGCAGCTTAACAGGGGGGACAGCTGTCTCTGGGGCCAACGTCCTGACTTTC
NA	NA	12	TRBJ1-2	TRBV19	CASNRVGYGYTF	TGTGCCAGTAACAGGGTTGGGTATGGCTACACCTTC
NA	TRBD1	13	TRBJ1-2	TRBV30	CAWRTGQVYGYTF	TGTGCCTGGAGGACCGGACAGGTCTATGGCTACACCTTC
NA	TRBD2	17	TRBJ2-1	TRBV29-1	CSVVELAGESSYNEQFF	TGCAGCGTTGTGGAGCTAGCGGGGGAGAGCTCCTACAATGAGCAGTTCTTC
few	TRBD1	14	TRBJ1-5	TRBV6-5	CASSVRGSNQPQHF	TGTGCCAGCAGTGTCAGGGGGTCCAATCAGCCCCAGCATTTT
NA	TRBD1	14	TRBJ1-2	TRBV19	CASRGQVQGYGYTF	TGTGCCAGTAGGGGACAGGTTCAGGGATATGGCTACACCTTC
NA	NA	15	TRBJ2-7	TRBV7-2	CASSLNSGSNYEQYF	TGTGCCAGCAGCTTAAATTCAGGGTCAAACTACGAGCAGTACTTC
NA	NA	11	TRBJ1-1	TRBV5-4	CASSLDGEAFF	TGTGCCAGCAGCTTGGACGGGGAAGCTTTCTTT
NA	NA	16	TRBJ1-6	TRBV6-1	CASSELGSSYNSPLHF	TGTGCCAGCAGTGAACTAGGGAGCTCCTATAATTCACCCCTCCACTTT
NA	NA	12	TRBJ1-2	TRBV5-6	CASTSQGYGYTF	TGTGCCAGCACCTCACAGGGTTATGGCTACACCTTC
NA	TRBD1	13	TRBJ1-1	TRBV5-8	CASSPGQGPEAFF	TGTGCCAGCAGCCCGGGACAGGGGCCTGAAGCTTTCTTT
few	NA	14	TRBJ2-1	TRBV18	CASSPLRGGNEQFF	TGTGCCAGCTCACCACTGAGGGGGGGAAATGAGCAGTTCTTC
NA	TRBD1	15	TRBJ2-3	TRBV29-1	CSVHPTGGGMDTQYF	TGCAGCGTTCATCCCACAGGGGGTGGCATGGATACGCAGTATTTT
NA	TRBD2	16	TRBJ2-2	TRBV7-3	CASSGVAGAHTGELFF	TGTGCCAGCTCCGGGGTAGCGGGGGCCCACACCGGGGAGCTGTTTTTT
NA	TRBD1	17	TRBJ2-5	TRBV7-2	CASRPPSGTDVQETQYF	TGTGCCAGCAGACCCCCATCCGGGACAGACGTACAAGAGACCCAGTACTTC
NA	NA	15	TRBJ1-1	TRBV30	CAWSGSRQGNTEAFF	TGTGCCTGGAGCGGAAGTAGGCAGGGGAACACTGAAGCTTTCTTT
few	NA	15	TRBJ1-5	TRBV6-6	CASRSTGWSNQPQHF	TGTGCCAGCAGGTCAACAGGGTGGTCAAATCAGCCCCAGCATTTT
NA	TRBD1	17	TRBJ1-2	TRBV5-3	CARSVRACRTGLYGYTF	TGTGCCAGAAGTGTCCGGGCCTGCCGGACAGGCCTTTATGGCTACACCTTC
few	NA	16	TRBJ1-1	TRBV30	CAWSVMGARLNTEAFF	TGTGCCTGGAGTGTGATGGGGGCCAGGCTCAACACTGAAGCTTTCTTT
NA	NA	14	TRBJ2-2	TRBV19	CASSGERNTGELFF	TGTGCCAGTAGTGGGGAGCGGAACACCGGGGAGCTGTTTTTT
NA	TRBD2	16	TRBJ2-5	TRBV4-2	CASSQDGAGGVETQYF	TGTGCCAGCAGCCAAGACGGCGCGGGGGGGGTGGAGACCCAGTACTTC
NA	NA	14	TRBJ1-1	TRBV27	CASSFSSRGTEAFF	TGTGCCAGCAGTTTCTCTTCTAGGGGTACTGAAGCTTTCTTT
once	NA	13	TRBJ2-7	TRBV19	CASSQDTEVEQYF	TGTGCCAGTAGTCAGGACACAGAGGTCGAGCAGTACTTC